This TCR beta chain was sequenced during a study of spatial heterogeneity in lung cancer. The overall study: At a median of about 22 months after resection, follow-up PBMC samples were sequenced when available. Study-level points and caveats: At tumor resection, ubiquitous expanded TCRs were detected in blood more often than later.

The CDR3 is 12 residues long. As for time point: blood at routine non-recurrence follow-up after resection. The authors sequenced whole RNA from tumor, nontumor lung or frozen PBMC without sorting. Note on this clonotype: Its target is not known. A much larger clone lies one base from this, so it may be a read error.

All TCR cDNA molecules were individually tagged with a unique molecular identifier. TCRdb re-derived calls from the 5' RACE reads in MiXCR, one entry per CDR3 protein. The sample includes 51,000 or so distinct CDR3 sequences, about 7.4% of them seen just once. This TCR was sampled from a female donor with early-stage non-small cell lung cancer. This material consisted of PBMCs, taken at follow-up. The chain has TRBV12-3 or TRBV12-4 and TRBJ1-6; TRBD1 is a possible D gene (6 bases). Here the CDR3 DNA reads TGTGCCAGCAGAAGGACTGGGACACCCCACCACTTT. It is translated as CASRRTGTPHHF.